Included here is one T cell receptor beta chain sequence, with context. Its specificity is unknown. The sample belongs to a study of shared clonotypes between healthy human individuals. Study-wide points: Among donors, sharing of clonotypes was expected to be affected by sequencing depth.

In germline, CDR1 is SGHTA, CDR2 FQGNSA. The CDR3 is 12 residues long. Trimming left V 2 bases short and J 7 bases short, with 6 bases between. The assay was immunoSEQ multiplex PCR, and TCRdb's table has in-frame clones only and misses some. The table records roughly 500,000 clones, about 72% of them present only once. The chain is built from TRBV7-2 and TRBJ1-5; D gene ambiguous. Sequencing was carried out using PBMCs. The source of this sequence is a woman between 40 and 50 years old in good health. Some clones in this sample may be carry-over from other donors' samples. In nucleotides, the CDR3 is TGTGCCAGCAGCTTACCGCGGCAGCCCCAGCATTTT. This sequence encodes CASSLPRQPQHF.